The 18 T cell receptor beta chains below were found in one sample sequenced in a study of T cell repertoires in cytomegalovirus infection. Antigen specificity for these receptors is unknown. TCRdb re-analysed the reads in MiXCR, keeping a single row per CDR3 protein. Of 650,000 to 900,000 distinct CDR3 sequences in the sample, just under 30% were seen once. The specimen comprised cultured CD8+ T cells from PBMCs, sampled from culture after CMV antigen stimulation. The receptors originated from a human donor in good health (CMV status not recorded). Some clones in this sample may be carry-over from other donors' samples.

This chain uses TRBV15 with TRBJ1-5; D perhaps matches TRBD1 (6 bases). Trimming took off 0 bases at V and 7 bases at J, with 13 bases between the two ends. From germline, CDR1 is LNHNV and CDR2 YYDKDF (reference sequence). CDR3 length: 15 residues. CDR3 loop: CATSRDRGKWQPQHF. For the CDR3, the DNA is TGTGCCACCAGCAGAGATAGGGGGAAGTGGCAGCCCCAGCATTTT.

The rearrangement joins TRBV14 to TRBJ2-1; D is perhaps TRBD1 (6 bases). The germline V gene has CDR1 SGHDN and CDR2 FVKESK. V gave up 0 bases and J gave up 9 bases, with 15 bases separating them. The CDR3 is 15 amino acids. The CDR3 loop is CASSQEPVRGREQFF. The CDR3 region has the DNA TGTGCCAGCAGCCAAGAGCCGGTCAGGGGTCGTGAGCAGTTCTTC.

The chain uses TRBV27 and TRBJ1-1, with 8 bases aligning to TRBD1. The CDR3 runs 13 residues. The V segment lost 3 bases and the J segment 7 bases; nucleotides outside the gene matches: 4. Germline CDR1 reads MNHEY; CDR2 reads SMNVEV (reference sequence). This chain's CDR3 is CASSFGGQVEAFF. CDR3 DNA sequence: TGTGCCAGCAGTTTTGGGGGACAGGTTGAAGCTTTCTTT.

The chain employs TRBV7-9 and TRBJ2-7; TRBD2 matches at 7 bases. Trimming removed 1 base from V and 2 bases from J; junction bases left unmatched: 5. Germline-derived CDR1 and CDR2 are SEHNR and FQNEAQ (reference sequence). There are 15 residues in the CDR3. CDR3 coding DNA: TGTGCCAGCAGCTTAGGTGGGGGGGGTACCTACGAGCAGTACTTC. Amino acids: CASSLGGGGTYEQYF.

This sequence joins TRBV6-6 and TRBJ1-5; D is unresolved. CDR3 size: 16 residues. In germline, CDR1 is MNHNY, CDR2 SVGAGI (reference sequence). V was clipped by 2 bases and J by 4 bases, with 15 bases between them. This chain's CDR3 is CASSYEDAVSNQPQHF. In DNA form, the CDR3 reads TGTGCCAGCAGTTACGAAGACGCCGTATCGAATCAGCCCCAGCATTTT.

The DNA of the CDR3 is TGTGCCAGCAGTTGGACAGGGGGCAATTGGGACGAGCAGTACTTC. Residues: CASSWTGGNWDEQYF. V and J are TRBV27 and TRBJ2-7; TRBD1 matches at 11 bases. The germline CDR1 and CDR2 sequences are MNHEY and SMNVEV (reference sequence). The CDR3 contains 15 residues. Trimming removed 4 bases from V and 5 bases from J; junction bases left unmatched: 7.

J is TRBJ2-1 and V is TRBV19; 11 nucleotides agree with TRBD2. The CDR3 length is 15 residues. Unmatched junction bases numbered 5, after V lost 8 bases and J lost 2 bases. Germline V CDR1 and CDR2: LNHDA, SQIVND (reference sequence). CDR3 in amino acids: CASGLAGGPYNEQFF. The CDR3 bases are TGTGCCAGTGGTTTAGCGGGGGGGCCCTACAATGAGCAGTTCTTC.

About this clonotype itself: Without the conserved terminal phenylalanine or tryptophan, this CDR3 likely stems from a read error. The V and J genes are TRBV7-6 and TRBJ2-5; D is uncertain. Germline lookup yields CDR1 SGHVS and CDR2 FNYEAQ. The CDR3 has 16 amino acids. V lost 1 base and J 5 bases, leaving 17 bases between the germline ends. The CDR3 DNA reads as TGTGCCAGCAGCTTAGATTTTTCCGGGCTGGGGGAGACCCAGTACCTC. Translation: CASSLDFSGLGETQYL.

This clonotype was seen a few times. V and J are TRBV2 and TRBJ2-3; 9 nucleotides match TRBD1. Germline loops: CDR1 SNHLY, CDR2 FYNNEI. Losses at the gene ends were 7 bases for V and 0 bases for J; bases not matched to a gene: 11. The CDR3 sequence is 17 residues long. CDR3 sequence: CASTRTGAKSSTDTQYF. The CDR3 DNA reads as TGTGCCAGCACCAGGACAGGGGCTAAATCTAGCACAGATACGCAGTATTTT.

This clonotype was observed a handful of times. DNA of the CDR3: TGTGCCAGCAGCTTAGATAGGGGGCTCGTCAATGAGCAGTTCTTC. This codes for CASSLDRGLVNEQFF. The rearrangement joins TRBV7-6 to TRBJ2-1; 7 bases map to TRBD1. This CDR3 comprises 15 residues. Germline V gene lookup returns CDR1 SGHVS and CDR2 FNYEAQ. The junction had 6 bases not matched to a gene; V was cut back by 1 base and J by 6 bases.

V gene TRBV4-1 combines with J gene TRBJ2-1, with D perhaps TRBD1 (5 bases). This CDR3 spans 14 amino acids. CDR1 and CDR2 (germline): MGHRA, YSYEKL. The V end lost 6 bases, the J end lost 5 bases, and 14 bases lay between the germline ends. CDR3 sequence reads: CASRGSGLHNEQFF. The CDR3 region has the DNA TGCGCCAGCAGGGGGTCAGGGCTCCACAATGAGCAGTTCTTC.

The chain employs TRBV20-1 and TRBJ1-4, with 7 nucleotides matching TRBD1. V lost 6 bases to trimming and J lost 2 bases; unmatched junction nucleotides: 6. The CDR3 length is 14 residues. Germline values: CDR1 DFQATT, CDR2 SNEGSKA (reference sequence). The CDR3 here is CSAVRGGTNEKLFF. In DNA form, the CDR3 reads TGCAGTGCGGTCAGGGGGGGCACTAATGAAAAACTGTTTTTT.

The chain employs TRBV11-1 and TRBJ2-4, with D hard to call. This CDR3 has 15 residues. V gave up 5 bases and J gave up 0 bases, with 11 bases separating them. Germline V lookup: CDR1 SGHAT, CDR2 FQDESV (reference sequence). The CDR3 is CASSPLDLAKNIQYF. CDR3 DNA sequence: TGTGCCAGCAGCCCCCTGGATCTAGCCAAAAACATTCAGTACTTC.

This clonotype was detected only a few times. This sequence joins TRBV9 and TRBJ2-3; possibly TRBD1 or TRBD2 for D (6 bases each). CDR1 SGDLS and CDR2 YYNGEE come from the germline V gene. The CDR3 length is 16 residues. The ends were cut back, 4 bases at V and 0 bases at J, with 15 bases in the middle. The CDR3 nucleotides read TGTGCCAGCAGCCCCACCGGGGGCCGGAGCACAGATACGCAGTATTTT. This gives the protein CASSPTGGRSTDTQYF.

The V and J genes are TRBV6-5 and TRBJ2-1, with D perhaps given as TRBD1 or TRBD2 (5 bases each). This CDR3 region has 14 residues. Per the germline V gene, CDR1 is MNHEY and CDR2 is SVGAGI. V was clipped by 5 bases and J by 4 bases, with 12 bases between them. DNA for the CDR3: TGTGCCAGCAGTGGGGACGAGGATTACAATGAGCAGTTCTTC. This encodes CASSGDEDYNEQFF.

This rearrangement joins TRBV27 to TRBJ2-7; 8 nucleotides line up with TRBD1. The ends lost 4 bases at V and 3 bases at J; junction bases unmatched: 20. Germline V lookup: CDR1 MNHEY, CDR2 SMNVEV (reference sequence). The CDR3 is made up of 19 amino acids. The CDR3 protein is CASSSSGTGSPRSYYEQYF. DNA of the CDR3: TGTGCCAGCAGTTCCTCCGGGACAGGCAGTCCTAGGTCGTACTACGAGCAGTACTTC.

In this sample, this clonotype turned up a few times. The chain has TRBV6-2 or TRBV6-3 and TRBJ2-3, with TRBD2 as a possible D gene (5 bases). The V gene lost 2 bases and the J gene lost 2 bases, with 8 bases spanning the gap. Germline-derived CDR1 and CDR2 are MNHEY and SVGEGT. The CDR3 is made up of 14 amino acids. CDR3 nucleotides: TGTGCCAGCAGTTACGAGGGCTACACAGATACGCAGTATTTT. It yields the protein CASSYEGYTDTQYF.

V usage is TRBV7-6 and J usage is TRBJ1-4; no clear D gene. V lost 5 bases and J lost 8, with 18 bases in between. The CDR3 extends over 15 amino acids. Germline CDR1 and CDR2: SGHVS and FNYEAQ. CDR3 DNA: TGTGCCAGCAGCGGCGCTAGGCGGGTGAACGAAAAACTGTTTTTT. Encoded protein: CASSGARRVNEKLFF. The full variable domain, with the rest looked up from reference TRBV7-6 and TRBJ1-4, is GAGVSQSPRYKVTKRGQDVALRCDPISGHVSLYWYRQALGQGPEFLTYFNYEAQQDKSGLPNDRFSAERPEGSISTLTIQRTEQRDSAMYRCASSGARRVNEKLFFGSGTQLSVL.